This T cell receptor (beta chain) was captured in a study of blood T cell repertoires in COVID-19. Study-wide background: Acute-phase and convalescent COVID-19 samples originated in the United States, Italy and Spain. PBMCs, B-cell-depleted T cells, or T cells provided the cDNA or gDNA that made up the material.

The length of the CDR3 is 11 residues. V lost 0 bases, J lost 5 bases, and 3 bases lay in between. From germline, CDR1 is SGHTS and CDR2 YDEGEE. As handled by the study authors: Amplification of reference gene primers was used by the study to estimate nucleated cell counts. Using immunoSEQ multiplex PCR, the repertoire was profiled, and TCRdb retains in-frame clones only, with some absent. Clone size and V and J calls were adopted from that table, with D and trimming inferred from the DNA. The sample comprises 25,000 to 30,000 clones, about 80% of which are singletons, and about two thirds rests with the top ten.

Sequenced sample: peripheral blood. This sequence was found in a man aged 65 to 79 with acute or convalescent COVID-19. V usage is TRBV5-8 and J usage is TRBJ2-7; D unclear. The CDR3 loop reads CASSLVDEQYF. CDR3 in DNA: TGTGCCAGCAGCTTGGTCGACGAGCAGTACTTC.